This TCR beta chain emerged from a study of Graves' ophthalmopathy and Graves' hyperthyroidism. Ophthalmopathy was moderately-to-severely active, CAS at least 3, NOSPECS at least 4, lasting under 3 months. RNA transcripts yielded amplified TCR beta CDR3 regions. Scientists carried out first-round RT-PCR using HTBI primers and then a second-round multiplex PCR. From the multiplex PCR reads, TCRdb called clonotypes with MiXCR, one entry per CDR3 protein. This table holds more than 550,000 distinct CDR3 sequences, 35% to 45% found once. The germline V and J ends were trimmed by 5 bases and 4 bases, with 14 bases remaining between them. The length of the CDR3 is 14 residues. Germline V CDR1 and CDR2: SEHNR, FQNEAQ (reference sequence). Many counts were recorded for this clonotype.

The TCR comes from an adult man with Graves' ophthalmopathy. This chain uses TRBV7-9 with TRBJ1-2; D gene unclear. The sequencing input was peripheral blood. CDR3 nucleotides: TGTGCCAGCAGCCCACCCAGGAGCAGCTATGGCTACACCTTC. Translation: CASSPPRSSYGYTF.